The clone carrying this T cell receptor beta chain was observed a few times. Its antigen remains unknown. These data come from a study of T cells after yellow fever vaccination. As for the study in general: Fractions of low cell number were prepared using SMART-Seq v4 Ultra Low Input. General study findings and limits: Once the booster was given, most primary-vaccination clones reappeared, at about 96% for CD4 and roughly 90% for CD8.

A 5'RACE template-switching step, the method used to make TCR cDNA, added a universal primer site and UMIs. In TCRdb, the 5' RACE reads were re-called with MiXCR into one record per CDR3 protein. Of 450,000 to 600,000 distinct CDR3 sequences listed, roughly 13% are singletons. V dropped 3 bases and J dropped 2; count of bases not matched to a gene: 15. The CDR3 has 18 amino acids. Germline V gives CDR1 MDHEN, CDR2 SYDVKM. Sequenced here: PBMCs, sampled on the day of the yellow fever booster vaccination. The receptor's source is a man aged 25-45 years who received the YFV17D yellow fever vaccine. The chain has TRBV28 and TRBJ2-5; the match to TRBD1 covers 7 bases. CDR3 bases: TGTGCCAGCAGTTTCTTTATAAGGGGGCTCAATAATCAAGAGACCCAGTACTTC. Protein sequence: CASSFFIRGLNNQETQYF.